This section outlines one T cell receptor (beta chain) sequence together with its context. Its antigen is unidentified. Germline CDR1 is LNHNV and CDR2 is YYDKDF (reference sequence). CDR3 length: 12 amino acids. Between the trimmed V and J ends, which lost 0 bases and 7 bases, there was a span of 6 bases. The data were taken from a study of CD8 T cells in ankylosing spondylitis. TCRdb ran MiXCR on the 5' RACE reads and lists one entry per CDR3 protein. The repertoire holds about 840,000 distinct CDR3 sequences, with approximately 10% as singletons. Study-wide findings and caveats: One TCR beta motif, made up of under ten highly homologous variants, appeared characteristic of ankylosing spondylitis blood.

The origin of this receptor is a male donor with ankylosing spondylitis. The sample consisted of blood, either unsorted or a sorted T cell fraction (not recorded which). The rearrangement uses TRBV15 and TRBJ2-5, with unresolved D. CDR3 nucleotide sequence: TGTGCCACCAGCAGAGACCCCGGGACCCAGTACTTC. Translation: CATSRDPGTQYF.